The clone carrying this T cell receptor beta chain was counted only a few times. Its specificity is unknown. The sample is drawn from a study of blood T cells in healthy people across ages. V was shortened by 1 base and J by 7 bases, with 8 bases between the two germline ends. The CDR3 has 13 residues. Germline V gene sequence: CDR1 MGHRA, CDR2 YSYEKL. Alongside a J-beta primer mix, a sample-barcoded 5' primer served in a second PCR lasting about 7 to 11 cycles. Each CDR3 protein is one row after TCRdb ran MiXCR on the 5' RACE reads. In the table there are over a million distinct CDR3 sequences, 20% to 25% of which are singletons. Findings and caveats of the study: Roughly linear declines in TCR beta diversity per million T cells occurred with age.

Another study also made use of these data, one on T cells of mothers and their children. That investigation notes: It was observed that no persistent microchimeric T cell clones could be detected.

This TCR was sampled from a girl between 2 and 10 years old in good health. The specimen sequenced was blood. The genes are TRBV4-1 and TRBJ2-1, with D unresolved. The DNA for the CDR3 is TGCGCCAGCAGCCAAGTGACGGTTAATGAGCAGTTCTTC. It specifies CASSQVTVNEQFF.